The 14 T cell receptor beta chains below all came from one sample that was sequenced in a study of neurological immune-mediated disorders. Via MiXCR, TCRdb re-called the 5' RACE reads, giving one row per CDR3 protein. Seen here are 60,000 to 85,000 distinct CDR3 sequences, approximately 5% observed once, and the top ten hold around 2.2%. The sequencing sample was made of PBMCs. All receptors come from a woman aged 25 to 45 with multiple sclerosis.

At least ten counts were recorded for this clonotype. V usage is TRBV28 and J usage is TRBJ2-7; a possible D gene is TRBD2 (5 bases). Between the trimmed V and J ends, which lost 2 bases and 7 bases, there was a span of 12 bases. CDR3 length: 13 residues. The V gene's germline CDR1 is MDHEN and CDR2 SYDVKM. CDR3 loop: CASSLPRSGEQYV. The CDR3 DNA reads TGTGCCAGCAGTTTACCCCGCTCGGGAGAGCAGTACGTC.

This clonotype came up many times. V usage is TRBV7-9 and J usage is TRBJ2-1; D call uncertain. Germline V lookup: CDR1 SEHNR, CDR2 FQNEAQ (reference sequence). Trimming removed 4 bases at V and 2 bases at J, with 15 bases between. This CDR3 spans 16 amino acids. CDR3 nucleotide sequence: TGTGCCAGCAGCTCCAATTCCCCGGTACCCTACAATGAGCAGTTCTTC. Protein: CASSSNSPVPYNEQFF.

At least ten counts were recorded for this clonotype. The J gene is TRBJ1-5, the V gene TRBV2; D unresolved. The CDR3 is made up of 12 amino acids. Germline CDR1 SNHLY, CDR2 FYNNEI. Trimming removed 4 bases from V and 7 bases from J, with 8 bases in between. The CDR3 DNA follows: TGTGCCAGCAGTGTCTTAGTCCAGCCCCAGCATTTT. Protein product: CASSVLVQPQHF.

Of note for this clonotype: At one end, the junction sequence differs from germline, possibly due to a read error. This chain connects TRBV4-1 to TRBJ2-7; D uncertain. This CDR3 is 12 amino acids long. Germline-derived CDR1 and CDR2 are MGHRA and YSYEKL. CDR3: CDSSKVGYEQYF. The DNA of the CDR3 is TGCGACAGCAGCAAAGTGGGGTACGAGCAGTACTTC.

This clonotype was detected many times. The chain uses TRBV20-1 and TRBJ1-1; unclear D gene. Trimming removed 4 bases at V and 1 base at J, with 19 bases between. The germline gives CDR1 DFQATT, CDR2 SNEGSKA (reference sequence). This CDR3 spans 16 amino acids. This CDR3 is CSATTEGRSWNTEAFF. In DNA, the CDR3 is TGCAGTGCTACCACCGAGGGTAGGAGCTGGAACACTGAAGCTTTCTTT.

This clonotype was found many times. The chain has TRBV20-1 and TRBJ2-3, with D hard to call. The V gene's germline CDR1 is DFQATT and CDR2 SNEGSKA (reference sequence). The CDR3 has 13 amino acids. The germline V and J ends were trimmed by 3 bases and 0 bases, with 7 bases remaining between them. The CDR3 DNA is TGCAGTGCTAGTCCGGGTAGCACAGATACGCAGTATTTT. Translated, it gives CSASPGSTDTQYF.

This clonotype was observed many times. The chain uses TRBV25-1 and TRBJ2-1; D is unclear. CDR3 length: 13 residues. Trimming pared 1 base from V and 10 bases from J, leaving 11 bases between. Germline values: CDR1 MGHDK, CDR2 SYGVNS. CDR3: CASSELEVLEQFF. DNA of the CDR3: TGTGCCAGCAGTGAATTGGAAGTACTCGAGCAGTTCTTC.

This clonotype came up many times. Here the CDR3 reads CASRPQTSGTDTQYF. The CDR3 DNA reads as TGTGCCAGCAGACCGCAAACTAGCGGCACAGATACGCAGTATTTT. The chain employs TRBV12-3 or TRBV12-4 and TRBJ2-3, with 7 bases that match TRBD2. The CDR3 is 15 residues long. Trimming removed 6 bases from V and 1 base from J; junction bases left unmatched: 7.

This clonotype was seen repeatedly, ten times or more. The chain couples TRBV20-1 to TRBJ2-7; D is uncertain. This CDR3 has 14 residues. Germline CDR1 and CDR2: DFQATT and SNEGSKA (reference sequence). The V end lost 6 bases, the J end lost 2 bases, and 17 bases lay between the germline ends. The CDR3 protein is CSAQSYNSPYEQYF. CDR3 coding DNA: TGCAGTGCCCAGAGTTACAACTCACCCTACGAGCAGTACTTC.

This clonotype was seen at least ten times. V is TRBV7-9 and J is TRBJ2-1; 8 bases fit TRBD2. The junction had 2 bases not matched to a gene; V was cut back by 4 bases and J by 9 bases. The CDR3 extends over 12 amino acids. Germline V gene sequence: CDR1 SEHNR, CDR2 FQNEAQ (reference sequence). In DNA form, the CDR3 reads TGTGCCAGCAGCTCGAGCGGGGGTGAGCAGTTCTTC. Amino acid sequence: CASSSSGGEQFF.

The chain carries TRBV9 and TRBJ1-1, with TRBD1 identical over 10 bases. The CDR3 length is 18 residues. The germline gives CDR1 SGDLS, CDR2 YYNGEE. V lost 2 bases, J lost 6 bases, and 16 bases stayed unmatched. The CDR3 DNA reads TGTGCCAGCAGCGTCGGGACAGGGGATGCCCTATGGGAGGCTGAAGCTTTCTTT. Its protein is CASSVGTGDALWEAEAFF.

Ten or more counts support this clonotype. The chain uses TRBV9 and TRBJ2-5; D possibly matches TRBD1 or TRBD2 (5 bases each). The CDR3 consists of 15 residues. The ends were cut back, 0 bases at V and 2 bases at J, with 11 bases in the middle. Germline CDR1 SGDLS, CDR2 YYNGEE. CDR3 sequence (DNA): TGTGCCAGCAGCGTAGGGGGGAGCCTTCAAGAGACCCAGTACTTC. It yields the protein CASSVGGSLQETQYF.

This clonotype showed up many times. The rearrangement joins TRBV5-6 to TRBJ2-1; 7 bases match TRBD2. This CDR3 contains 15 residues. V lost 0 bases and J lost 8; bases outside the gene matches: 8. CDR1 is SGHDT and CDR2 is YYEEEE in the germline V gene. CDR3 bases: TGTGCCAGCAGCTTGGGGACTAGTGGATATGATGAGCAGTTCTTC. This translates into CASSLGTSGYDEQFF.

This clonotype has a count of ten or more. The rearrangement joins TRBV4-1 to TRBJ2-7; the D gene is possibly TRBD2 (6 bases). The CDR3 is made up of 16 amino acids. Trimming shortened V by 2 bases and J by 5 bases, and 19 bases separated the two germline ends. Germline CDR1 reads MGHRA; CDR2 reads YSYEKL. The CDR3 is CASSQYWRESQDEQYF. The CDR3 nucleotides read TGCGCCAGCAGCCAATACTGGCGGGAATCTCAAGACGAGCAGTACTTC.